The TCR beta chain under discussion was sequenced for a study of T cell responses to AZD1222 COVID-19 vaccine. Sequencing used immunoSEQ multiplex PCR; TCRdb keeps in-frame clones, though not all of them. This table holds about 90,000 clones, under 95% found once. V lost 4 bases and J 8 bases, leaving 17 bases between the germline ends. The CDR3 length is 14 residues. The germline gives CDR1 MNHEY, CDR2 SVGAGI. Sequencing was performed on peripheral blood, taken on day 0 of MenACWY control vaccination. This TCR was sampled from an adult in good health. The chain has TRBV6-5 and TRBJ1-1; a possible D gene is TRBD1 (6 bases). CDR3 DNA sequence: TGTGCCAGCAGTTGGAGCACAGGGTCGGAAGAAGCTTTCTTT. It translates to CASSWSTGSEEAFF.